The 14 T cell receptor beta chains in this list originate from one sample, sequenced in a study of beta chain features in type 1 diabetes. The study reverse transcribed the entire isolated RNA, so it sequenced expressed TCRB transcripts. Using immunoSEQ multiplex PCR, the repertoire was profiled, and TCRdb retains in-frame clones only, with some absent. Found here are around 400,000 clones, around 16% of them singletons; the top ten hold 0.019%. Sequencing used naive CD4+ T cells from blood. All receptors derive from a woman younger than 35 in good health.

The table lists this clone with a few counts. As DNA, the CDR3 is TGCAGCGTTGCCCAGAGACTTAACTACGAGCAGTACTTC. Its protein product is CSVAQRLNYEQYF. The rearrangement uses TRBV29-1 and TRBJ2-7; D is unclear. V lost 4 bases and J lost 3, with 13 bases in between. The CDR3 contains 13 residues. Germline V CDR1 and CDR2: SQVTM, ANQGSEA.

This clone has a handful of counts. One end of the junction fails to match germline, which may point to a read error. The rearrangement uses TRBV11-2 and TRBJ2-5, with TRBD1 matching over 9 bases. From germline, CDR1 is SGHAT and CDR2 FQNNGV. CDR3 length: 17 residues. The CDR3: CASTLDRGVRRQETQYF. In DNA form, the CDR3 reads TGTGCCAGCACCTTAGACAGGGGGGTAAGAAGGCAAGAGACCCAGTACTTC.

This clone was seen only a few times. The chain couples TRBV5-1 to TRBJ1-4, with 8 bases that match TRBD1. CDR3 length: 14 residues. The germline CDR1 and CDR2 sequences are SGHRS and YFSETQ. Trimming at V came to 3 bases and at J to 5 bases, leaving 3 bases not matched to a gene. CDR3 DNA: TGCGCCAGCAGCTCGGGACAGGAAAATGAAAAACTGTTTTTT. This sequence encodes CASSSGQENEKLFF.

Remarks on this clone: Other nucleotide sequences from this sample produce the same CDR3. The gene calls are TRBV29-1 and TRBJ2-5, with TRBD2 identical over 10 bases. CDR3 size: 13 residues. Germline trimming cut 6 bases from V and 2 bases from J; bases unmatched to any gene: 3. Per the germline V gene, CDR1 is SQVTM and CDR2 is ANQGSEA. CDR3 amino acids: CSVRAGGQETQYF. In DNA, the CDR3 is TGCAGCGTCAGAGCGGGAGGGCAAGAGACCCAGTACTTC. The full variable domain, completed using reference TRBV29-1 and TRBJ2-5, is SAVISQKPSRDICQRGTSLTIQCQVDSQVTMMFWYRQQPGQSLTLIATANQGSEATYESGFVIDKFPISRPNLTFSTLTVSNMSPEDSSIYLCSVRAGGQETQYFGPGTRLLVL.

This sequence joins TRBV28 and TRBJ2-5; 10 positions match TRBD1. This CDR3 has 15 amino acids. The V segment lost 5 bases and the J segment 3 bases; nucleotides outside the gene matches: 6. The V gene's germline CDR1 is MDHEN and CDR2 SYDVKM. The CDR3 reads CASSPQGTGEETQYF. DNA for the CDR3: TGTGCCAGCAGTCCGCAGGGGACAGGGGAAGAGACCCAGTACTTC.

This rearrangement joins TRBV4-3 to TRBJ2-5; D may be TRBD2 (5 bases). CDR3 size: 15 residues. Germline V lookup: CDR1 LGHNA, CDR2 YSLEER. The V end lost 0 bases, the J end lost 5 bases, and 13 bases lay between the germline ends. The chain's CDR3 is CASSQDFGPGETQYF. The CDR3 DNA is TGCGCCAGCAGCCAAGATTTTGGTCCGGGGGAGACCCAGTACTTC.

This clone turned up a few times. This chain links TRBV2 with TRBJ1-4; a possible D gene is TRBD1 (5 bases). The CDR3 spans 15 residues. Germline assignment: CDR1 SNHLY and CDR2 FYNNEI. V shed 2 bases and J shed 8 bases, with 15 bases lying between them. The chain's CDR3 is CASSERGRGEEKLFF. The CDR3 bases are TGTGCCAGCAGTGAAAGGGGTCGCGGCGAGGAAAAACTGTTTTTT.

This clone was detected a few times. The chain is built from TRBV29-1 and TRBJ1-1; no definite D call. The CDR3 runs 11 residues. V dropped 8 bases and J dropped 4 bases, with 11 bases sitting between them. Germline V gene sequence: CDR1 SQVTM, CDR2 ANQGSEA. The CDR3 sequence: CSSRHATEAFF. The CDR3 DNA follows: TGCAGCTCCCGACATGCCACTGAAGCTTTCTTT.

The count of this clone is one. CDR3 coding DNA: TGCGCCAGCAGCCCCGGGGGGCGGGGAGAGACCCAGTACTTC. This gives the protein CASSPGGRGETQYF. This chain uses TRBV4-1 with TRBJ2-5; the D gene is possibly TRBD2 (7 bases). The CDR3 consists of 14 residues. From germline, CDR1 is MGHRA and CDR2 YSYEKL. Trimming removed 4 bases at V and 4 bases at J, with 13 bases between.

This clone turned up a few times. The chain combines TRBV7-9 with TRBJ1-3; 7 bases are shared with TRBD1. Germline V gives CDR1 SEHNR, CDR2 FQNEAQ (reference sequence). V was clipped by 4 bases and J by 2 bases; unmatched bases: 2. The length of the CDR3 is 14 residues. CDR3 sequence: CASSSDRAGNTIYF. The CDR3 DNA reads as TGTGCCAGCAGCTCCGACAGGGCTGGAAACACCATATATTTT. The full variable domain, in which reference TRBV7-9 and TRBJ1-3 provide the parts outside the CDR3, is DTGVSQNPRHKITKRGQNVTFRCDPISEHNRLYWYRQTLGQGPEFLTYFQNEAQLEKSRLLSDRFSAERPKGSFSTLEIQRTEQGDSAMYLCASSSDRAGNTIYFGEGSWLTVV.

In this sample, this clone turned up a few times. The chain uses TRBV18 and TRBJ1-4; possibly TRBD1 for D (6 bases). Germline V lookup: CDR1 KGHSH, CDR2 LQKENI. This CDR3 has 13 residues. The V end lost 6 bases, the J end lost 3 bases, and 8 bases lay between the germline ends. The CDR3 nucleotides read TGTGCCAGCTCGGACAGTGCTAATGAAAAACTGTTTTTT. It codes for CASSDSANEKLFF.

The chain has TRBV18 and TRBJ1-1; tentatively, D is TRBD1 (5 bases). This CDR3 spans 13 amino acids. The germline CDR1 and CDR2 sequences are KGHSH and LQKENI. Trimming shortened V by 1 base and J by 6 bases, and 9 bases separated the two germline ends. Written as DNA, the CDR3 is TGTGCCAGCTCACCACTTTCAGGGCCTGAAGCTTTCTTT. It yields the protein CASSPLSGPEAFF.

CDR3 in DNA: TGTGCCAGCAGCTCAGGACAGGGTAATCAGCCCCAGCATTTT. Translating it yields CASSSGQGNQPQHF. V usage is TRBV5-4 and J usage is TRBJ1-5; TRBD1 aligns across 8 bases. This CDR3 region has 14 residues. Germline-derived CDR1 and CDR2 are SGHNT and YYREEE (reference sequence). Germline trimming cut 3 bases from V and 4 bases from J; bases unmatched to any gene: 3.

This clone was recorded a few times. The V and J genes are TRBV28 and TRBJ1-2; D is unresolved. Germline assignment: CDR1 MDHEN and CDR2 SYDVKM. CDR3 length: 14 residues. V shed 2 bases and J shed 4 bases, with 11 bases lying between them. In nucleotides, the CDR3 is TGTGCCAGCAGTTTAGAGGGAGGGATCTATGGCTACACCTTC. Encoded protein: CASSLEGGIYGYTF.